Sequencing of this T cell receptor (beta chain) was carried out in a study of cytomegalovirus exposure and HLA in healthy donors. Both 60 Vbeta primers and 13 Jbeta primers went into the PCR. Generated by immunoSEQ multiplex PCR, the TCRdb table keeps only in-frame clones and is missing some. Seen here are 150,000 to 200,000 clones, approximately 78% observed once, and the top ten hold roughly 7.5%. The study, taken as a whole, reports: CMV serostatus was the sole immune exposure data available.

Comments on this clone: The target antigen is unknown.

Germline trimming cut 3 bases from V and 8 bases from J; bases unmatched to any gene: 2. The V gene's germline CDR1 is SGHTA and CDR2 FQGNSA. The CDR3 is 14 amino acids. This sequence originates from a woman aged 30 to 39 in good health and CMV-seropositive. The chain is built from TRBV7-2 and TRBJ1-4; 11 positions agree with TRBD1. Sequences were obtained from PBMCs. The CDR3 protein is CASSFRDRGEKLFF. As DNA, the CDR3 is TGTGCCAGCAGCTTCCGGGACAGGGGGGAAAAACTGTTTTTT.